These 27 T cell receptor beta chains were all obtained from the same sample, sequenced in a study of cytomegalovirus exposure and HLA in healthy donors. Use of 60 Vbeta and 13 Jbeta primers characterized the PCR. Some clones are missing from TCRdb's copy, which holds only in-frame ones; the method was immunoSEQ multiplex PCR. The profile shows roughly 220,000 clones, 79% of them singletons. Input material: PBMCs. The receptors derive from a man in his fifties in good health and CMV-seronegative.

This chain uses TRBV9 with TRBJ2-5; D might be TRBD2 (5 bases). TRBJ2-7 explains the end of the DNA better; the J call may be wrong. CDR1 is SGDLS, CDR2 YYNGEE, per germline. This CDR3 has 14 residues. The CDR3, as DNA: TGTGCCAGCAGCCCAGGTGACTACTCCTACGAGCAGTACTTC. Protein: CASSPGDYSYEQYF.

The chain joins TRBV6-6 to TRBJ2-1; D is perhaps TRBD1 (6 bases). From germline, CDR1 is MNHNY and CDR2 SVGAGI (reference sequence). CDR3 length: 13 amino acids. The V and J ends lost 5 bases and 4 bases respectively, with 9 bases between them. CDR3 in amino acids: CASSLGQYNEQFF. DNA of the CDR3: TGTGCCAGCAGTCTAGGACAGTACAATGAGCAGTTCTTC.

Only a few counts were recorded for this clone. V is TRBV18 and J is TRBJ2-1; 10 nucleotides line up with TRBD2. The CDR3 sequence is 15 residues long. CDR1 KGHSH and CDR2 LQKENI come from the germline V gene. Losses at the gene ends were 5 bases for V and 5 bases for J; bases not matched to a gene: 6. The CDR3 bases are TGTGCCAGCTCATCTCTAGCGGGAGTGAACAATGAGCAGTTCTTC. Its translation: CASSSLAGVNNEQFF.

This clone was seen more than once but under ten times. The V call is TRBV18, the J call TRBJ1-2; tentatively, D is TRBD1 (5 bases). Looked up from germline, CDR1 is KGHSH and CDR2 is LQKENI. Trimming left V 4 bases short and J 8 bases short, with 17 bases between. The CDR3 is 14 residues long. The CDR3 here is CASSLSTDTLGYTF. As DNA, the CDR3 is TGTGCCAGCTCACTTTCCACGGACACCCTGGGCTACACCTTC.

The genes are TRBV21-1 and TRBJ2-1; the D call TRBD2 from the table was never checked on the DNA. TRBV21-1 is annotated as a pseudogene. The CDR3 is 22 amino acids. The CDR3 DNA is TGTGCCAGCAGCGAAGACACCGAAGGACTAGCGGGAGGGCCCGGGGCCCACAATGAGCAGTTCTTC. Its protein product is CASSEDTEGLAGGPGAHNEQFF.

The gene calls are TRBV13 and TRBJ2-3, with TRBD2 matching over 9 bases. V was clipped by 5 bases and J by 6 bases; unmatched bases: 6. The CDR3 extends over 14 amino acids. Germline lookup yields CDR1 PRHDT and CDR2 FYEKMQ (reference sequence). In DNA form, the CDR3 reads TGTGCCAGCAGCCTACGGACTAGCGTTGATACGCAGTATTTT. This translates into CASSLRTSVDTQYF.

The genes are TRBV28 and TRBJ2-1; 11 positions agree with TRBD2. The CDR3 length is 16 residues. V shed 4 bases, J shed 7 bases, and the junction held 9 bases outside the gene matches. Germline values: CDR1 MDHEN, CDR2 SYDVKM. The CDR3 here is CASSSRTSGLPNEQFF. In DNA form, the CDR3 reads TGTGCCAGCAGTTCCCGGACTAGCGGGTTGCCTAATGAGCAGTTCTTC.

Notes on this clone: The junction differs from germline at one of its ends, possibly a read error. This rearrangement joins TRBV7-9 to TRBJ2-1; TRBD2 matches at 7 bases. The length of the CDR3 is 16 residues. Germline loops: CDR1 SEHNR, CDR2 FQNEAQ (reference sequence). The CDR3 reads CSSSLVLREVLDEQFF. In nucleotides, the CDR3 is TGTTCCAGCAGCTTAGTTCTCCGGGAGGTTTTGGATGAGCAGTTCTTC.

This chain uses TRBV28 with TRBJ1-2, with D possibly matching TRBD1 (5 bases). Germline CDR1 reads MDHEN; CDR2 reads SYDVKM. This CDR3 contains 12 residues. The ends were cut back, 4 bases at V and 8 bases at J, with 11 bases in the middle. CDR3 region: CASSSDIGGYTF. The CDR3 region has the DNA TGTGCCAGCAGTTCGGACATAGGAGGCTACACCTTC.

This chain joins TRBV28 and TRBJ2-7; TRBD2 matches 8 bases. CDR1 MDHEN and CDR2 SYDVKM come from the germline V gene. CDR3 length: 16 amino acids. The ends lost 4 bases at V and 2 bases at J; junction bases unmatched: 10. The CDR3 region is CASSWVTSATPYEQYF. As DNA, the CDR3 is TGTGCCAGCAGTTGGGTGACTAGCGCAACTCCCTACGAGCAGTACTTC.

The chain couples TRBV19 to TRBJ1-5; D gene unclear. Trimming took 6 bases from V and 7 from J, leaving 13 bases between them. Per germline, CDR1 LNHDA and CDR2 SQIVND (reference sequence). The CDR3 spans 13 residues. CDR3 sequence: CASRSLGEQPQHF. The CDR3 DNA reads TGTGCCAGTAGATCGCTGGGCGAGCAGCCCCAGCATTTT.

This chain links TRBV7-9 with TRBJ1-1; D not certain. CDR3 length: 13 residues. CDR1 is SEHNR and CDR2 is FQNEAQ in the germline V gene (reference sequence). V gave up 5 bases and J gave up 3 bases, with 10 bases separating them. CDR3 region: CASSHTQDTEAFF. DNA of the CDR3: TGTGCCAGCAGCCATACGCAGGACACTGAAGCTTTCTTT.

The sample holds a few counts of this clone. The J gene is TRBJ1-1, the V gene TRBV7-2; D unclear. Germline V lookup: CDR1 SGHTA, CDR2 FQGNSA. V was trimmed by 4 bases and J by 5 bases, leaving 8 bases between them. CDR3 length equals 12 residues. The CDR3 spells CASSYQRTEAFF. The CDR3 nucleotides read TGTGCCAGCAGCTACCAGAGGACTGAAGCTTTCTTT.

The V gene is TRBV7-2, the J gene TRBJ2-3; 9 bases agree with TRBD1. The length of the CDR3 is 16 residues. Germline V lookup: CDR1 SGHTA, CDR2 FQGNSA. V dropped 4 bases and J dropped 4; count of bases not matched to a gene: 9. The CDR3 protein is CASSYPGTGYADTQYF. Here the CDR3 DNA reads TGTGCCAGCAGCTACCCCGGGACAGGGTACGCAGATACGCAGTATTTT.

Only a few counts were recorded for this clone. The chain carries TRBV5-6 and TRBJ2-3, with TRBD1 as a possible D gene (5 bases). Per germline, CDR1 SGHDT and CDR2 YYEEEE. The CDR3 runs to 14 residues. V gave up 4 bases and J gave up 5 bases, with 14 bases separating them. DNA for the CDR3: TGTGCCAGCAGCGTTGGGGCCCGGGTAGATACGCAGTATTTT. This gives the protein CASSVGARVDTQYF.

This chain connects TRBV19 to TRBJ2-6, with D perhaps TRBD1 (5 bases). CDR1 is LNHDA and CDR2 is SQIVND in the germline V gene (reference sequence). CDR3 length: 16 amino acids. Trimming removed 5 bases at V and 0 bases at J, with 11 bases between. The CDR3 bases are TGTGCCAGTAGTTCAAGGGGCAGCTCTGGGGCCAACGTCCTGACTTTC. This sequence encodes CASSSRGSSGANVLTF.

This clone occurred a few times. This chain joins TRBV6-1 and TRBJ2-7, with a tentative D call TRBD2 (6 bases). Germline CDR1 is MNHNS and CDR2 is SASEGT. With 0 bases removed from V and 3 bases from J, the gap between germline ends came to 15 bases. The CDR3 covers 16 residues. In DNA, the CDR3 is TGTGCCAGCAGTGAAGCGTTAAGTACGGGAGACTACGAGCAGTACTTC. Translation gives CASSEALSTGDYEQYF.

This clone was counted between two and nine times. The rearrangement joins TRBV5-1 to TRBJ2-3, with 7 bases aligning to TRBD2. The junction had 8 bases not matched to a gene; V was cut back by 4 bases and J by 6 bases. This CDR3 is 14 amino acids long. Germline CDR1 and CDR2: SGHRS and YFSETQ. This chain's CDR3 is CASSIGLGTDTQYF. CDR3 bases: TGCGCCAGCAGCATAGGACTAGGTACGGATACGCAGTATTTT.

This clone was detected a few times. This sequence joins TRBV19 and TRBJ2-5; D may be TRBD1 (6 bases). CDR1 LNHDA and CDR2 SQIVND come from the germline V gene (reference sequence). The CDR3 covers 14 residues. V lost 4 bases to trimming and J lost 0 bases, with 9 bases between them. CDR3 sequence: CASSTQGDQETQYF. CDR3 in DNA: TGTGCCAGTAGTACACAGGGCGACCAAGAGACCCAGTACTTC. Variable domain in full (rest from reference TRBV19 and TRBJ2-5): DGGITQSPKYLFRKEGQNVTLSCEQNLNHDAMYWYRQDPGQGLRLIYYSQIVNDFQKGDIAEGYSVSREKKESFPLTVTSAQKNPTAFYLCASSTQGDQETQYFGPGTRLLVL.

The chain links TRBV30 to TRBJ1-2; D remains ambiguous. Trimming pared 4 bases from V and 0 bases from J, leaving 15 bases between. There are 15 residues in the CDR3. CDR1 GTSNPN and CDR2 SVGIG come from the germline V gene (reference sequence). The DNA of the CDR3 is TGTGCCTGGAATCCCCCCCTGGGAGCTAACTATGGCTACACCTTC. This gives the protein CAWNPPLGANYGYTF.

The chain couples TRBV6-5 to TRBJ2-1, with a weak D call TRBD1 (5 bases). V lost 7 bases to trimming and J lost 5 bases, with 15 bases between them. The germline CDR1 and CDR2 sequences are MNHEY and SVGAGI. CDR3 length: 14 amino acids. For the CDR3, the DNA is TGTGCCAGCATCTTACCTAGGGGCGACAATGAGCAGTTCTTC. Residues: CASILPRGDNEQFF.

The chain employs TRBV6-1 and TRBJ2-1; TRBD2 matches at 10 bases. CDR3 size: 15 residues. Germline V gene lookup returns CDR1 MNHNS and CDR2 SASEGT. J gave up 4 bases and V 6 bases, and 6 bases lay outside the gene matches. Here the CDR3 reads CASRAGGSGYNEQFF. CDR3 DNA: TGTGCCAGCAGAGCGGGAGGGAGTGGATACAATGAGCAGTTCTTC.

The V gene is TRBV5-6, the J gene TRBJ1-4; D unresolved. Germline CDR1 SGHDT, CDR2 YYEEEE. Trimming cost V 7 bases and J 4 bases, with 17 bases left between them. CDR3 length: 15 residues. CDR3 sequence reads: CASASAGSRNEKLFF. For the CDR3, the DNA is TGTGCCAGCGCCTCCGCCGGGAGCCGTAATGAAAAACTGTTTTTT.

The V gene is TRBV27, the J gene TRBJ2-7, with 9 nucleotides matching TRBD1. The CDR3 runs to 14 residues. From germline, CDR1 is MNHEY and CDR2 SMNVEV (reference sequence). The J segment lost 3 bases and the V segment lost 2 bases, leaving 2 bases of the junction unmatched. CDR3 sequence: CASSLGTGNYEQYF. The CDR3 nucleotides read TGTGCCAGCAGTTTAGGGACAGGGAACTACGAGCAGTACTTC.

This chain links TRBV18 with TRBJ2-5; D remains ambiguous. V was pared by 0 bases and J by 5 bases, with 4 bases between. The CDR3 totals 12 residues. CDR1 and CDR2 from the germline V gene are KGHSH and LQKENI. This CDR3 reads CASSPPRETQYF. The DNA of the CDR3 is TGTGCCAGCTCACCACCGAGGGAGACCCAGTACTTC.

This rearrangement joins TRBV13 to TRBJ2-3; 13 bases line up with TRBD2. Germline V lookup: CDR1 PRHDT, CDR2 FYEKMQ (reference sequence). V was pared by 4 bases and J by 5 bases, with 3 bases of the junction left unmatched. This CDR3 has 15 amino acids. The CDR3 is CASSSRLAGGDTQYF. The CDR3 region has the DNA TGTGCCAGCAGCTCGCGACTAGCGGGGGGAGATACGCAGTATTTT.

This clone occurred once. This rearrangement joins TRBV16 to TRBJ2-7; TRBD1 matches at 9 bases. Germline loops: CDR1 KGHSY, CDR2 FQNENV. The trim removed 0 bases at V and 3 bases at J, leaving 3 bases unmatched. The CDR3 spans 15 residues. The CDR3 DNA follows: TGTGCCAGCAGCCAATCGTGGACAGGGGTCTACGAGCAGTACTTC. Its protein product is CASSQSWTGVYEQYF.